These T cell receptor beta chains were read from a single sample in a study of cytomegalovirus exposure and HLA in healthy donors. The protocol was immunoSEQ multiplex PCR, while the TCRdb copy is restricted to in-frame clones and leaves out a portion. Of 90,000 to 150,000 clones in the sample, 74% were seen once. Sequences were obtained from PBMCs. These receptors all stem from a human donor in good health. Each CDR3 is given with its conserved first and last residue. Fields, in order: D gene, clone size, V gene, J gene, CDR3 DNA, CDR3 protein. A D gene is named only where the DNA matches it firmly. Part of the rows lack a size; the others show once, few, many or a class for expanded clones.

d_gene: TRBD1
abundance: .
v_gene: TRBV6-6
j_gene: TRBJ1-1
CDR3nt: TGTGCCAGCAGTTATGGGACAGGGATCCCTGAAGCTTTCTTT
CDR3aa: CASSYGTGIPEAFF

d_gene: TRBD2
abundance: .
v_gene: TRBV4-1
j_gene: TRBJ2-7
CDR3nt: TGCGCCAGCAGCCAAGAGGGACTAAGGGGCGGTCAGTACTTC
CDR3aa: CASSQEGLRGGQYF

d_gene: .
abundance: .
v_gene: TRBV10-2
j_gene: TRBJ2-7
CDR3nt: TGCGCCAGCAGTGAGTCCACACCCTACGAGCAGTACTTC
CDR3aa: CASSESTPYEQYF

d_gene: .
abundance: once
v_gene: TRBV5-1
j_gene: TRBJ1-1
CDR3nt: TGCGCCAGCAGCTTGAAGAGGGACACTGAAGCTTTCTTT
CDR3aa: CASSLKRDTEAFF

d_gene: TRBD1
abundance: .
v_gene: TRBV7-2
j_gene: TRBJ1-2
CDR3nt: TGTGCCAGCACTATAACCCCGGGACAGTCTGGCTACACCTTC
CDR3aa: CASTITPGQSGYTF

d_gene: TRBD2
abundance: .
v_gene: TRBV11-3
j_gene: TRBJ2-5
CDR3nt: TGTGCCAGCAGCTCAGGATTGCTAGCGGGGGTCCAAGAGACCCAGTACTTC
CDR3aa: CASSSGLLAGVQETQYF

d_gene: TRBD2
abundance: once
v_gene: TRBV6-5
j_gene: TRBJ2-1
CDR3nt: TGTGCCAGCAGTTACGGGGTAGCGGGGGGGCTAAGAGAGCAGTTCTTC
CDR3aa: CASSYGVAGGLREQFF

d_gene: TRBD1
abundance: .
v_gene: TRBV6-1
j_gene: TRBJ2-1
CDR3nt: TGTGCCAGCAGACCGACAGGGGGAACTATCCATGAGCAGTTCTTC
CDR3aa: CASRPTGGTIHEQFF

d_gene: .
abundance: once
v_gene: TRBV6-1
j_gene: TRBJ1-4
CDR3nt: TGTGCCAGCAGTGAGGCAGGGATTGAAAAACTGTTTTTT
CDR3aa: CASSEAGIEKLFF

d_gene: TRBD2
abundance: .
v_gene: TRBV2
j_gene: TRBJ2-1
CDR3nt: TGTGCCAGCAGTGCGACTAGCGGGAGAGGGGTCAATGAGCAGTTCTTC
CDR3aa: CASSATSGRGVNEQFF

d_gene: .
abundance: .
v_gene: TRBV5-1
j_gene: TRBJ2-5
CDR3nt: TGCGCCAGCAGCTTGGTCGGCCAGGGGCAAGAGACCCAGTACTTC
CDR3aa: CASSLVGQGQETQYF

d_gene: TRBD2
abundance: once
v_gene: TRBV15
j_gene: TRBJ2-2
CDR3nt: TGTGCCACCAGCAGAGTGGGAGGGGATAGGACCGGGGAGCTGTTTTTT
CDR3aa: CATSRVGGDRTGELFF

d_gene: .
abundance: .
v_gene: TRBV2
j_gene: TRBJ1-3
CDR3nt: TGTGCCAGCAGCCCGATCCAGGGTCTCGGAAACACCATATATTTT
CDR3aa: CASSPIQGLGNTIYF

d_gene: TRBD1
abundance: .
v_gene: TRBV19
j_gene: TRBJ1-5
CDR3nt: TGTGCCAGTAGCACTCCCTTGCTCCGGGACAGGGGGACGATACTCAAATCAGCTCCCCAGCATTTT
CDR3aa: CASSTPLLRDRGTILKSAPQHF

d_gene: TRBD2
abundance: .
v_gene: TRBV27
j_gene: TRBJ2-7
CDR3nt: TGTGCCAGCAGTTTAACTCTAGCGGGATCCTCCTACGAGCAGTACTTC
CDR3aa: CASSLTLAGSSYEQYF

d_gene: TRBD1
abundance: .
v_gene: TRBV5-4
j_gene: TRBJ2-3
CDR3nt: TGTGCCAGCAGCACCGGGGACAGGGGAAGCACAGATACGCAGTATTTT
CDR3aa: CASSTGDRGSTDTQYF

d_gene: TRBD2
abundance: once
v_gene: TRBV4-2
j_gene: TRBJ2-1
CDR3nt: TGTGCCAGCAGCCAAGATGGAGGTGGAGCGGGGAGCTCCTACAATGAGCAGTTCTTC
CDR3aa: CASSQDGGGAGSSYNEQFF

d_gene: .
abundance: .
v_gene: TRBV5-4
j_gene: TRBJ2-3
CDR3nt: TGTGCCAGCAGCCCTGGGGGGGCCGGAGAGACAGATACGCAGTATTTT
CDR3aa: CASSPGGAGETDTQYF

d_gene: TRBD1
abundance: .
v_gene: TRBV7-8
j_gene: TRBJ2-1
CDR3nt: TGTGCCAGCAGCTCCAGTGGGACAGCTTACAATGAGCAGTTCTTC
CDR3aa: CASSSSGTAYNEQFF

d_gene: TRBD1
abundance: .
v_gene: TRBV28
j_gene: TRBJ1-1
CDR3nt: TGTGCCAGCACCTACGACAGGGTTCTGGGTGAAGCTTTCTTT
CDR3aa: CASTYDRVLGEAFF

d_gene: .
abundance: once
v_gene: TRBV7-8
j_gene: TRBJ1-5
CDR3nt: TGTGCCAGCAGCTTCGGGACACCCGCGGGCAATCAGCCCCAGCATTTT
CDR3aa: CASSFGTPAGNQPQHF

d_gene: .
abundance: once
v_gene: TRBV29-1
j_gene: TRBJ2-5
CDR3nt: TGCAGCGTTGAGGCAAATTATCAAGAGACCCAGTACTTC
CDR3aa: CSVEANYQETQYF

d_gene: .
abundance: .
v_gene: TRBV30
j_gene: TRBJ2-5
CDR3nt: TGTGCCTGGAGTGTACTCGTCGGAGAGACCCAGTACTTC
CDR3aa: CAWSVLVGETQYF

d_gene: .
abundance: once
v_gene: TRBV11-2
j_gene: TRBJ2-2
CDR3nt: TGTGCCAGCAGCTTAGGAGGCACCGGGGAGCTGTTTTTT
CDR3aa: CASSLGGTGELFF

d_gene: TRBD1
abundance: .
v_gene: TRBV5-6
j_gene: TRBJ2-7
CDR3nt: TGTGCCAGCAGCTTGGGCCGGGACAGGGGGTACGAGCAGTACTTC
CDR3aa: CASSLGRDRGYEQYF

d_gene: TRBD2
abundance: .
v_gene: TRBV27
j_gene: TRBJ2-3
CDR3nt: TGTGCCAGCAGCCCACTAGCGGGGGGAGATACGCAGTATTTT
CDR3aa: CASSPLAGGDTQYF

d_gene: .
abundance: .
v_gene: TRBV7-2
j_gene: TRBJ1-6
CDR3nt: TGTGCCAGCAGCTTAGAGCTTCCACCCCTCCACTTT
CDR3aa: CASSLELPPLHF

d_gene: .
abundance: .
v_gene: TRBV5-1
j_gene: TRBJ2-5
CDR3nt: TGCGCCAGCAGCTTGGTTCAGGGCTCAAGAGAGACCCAGTACTTC
CDR3aa: CASSLVQGSRETQYF

d_gene: .
abundance: .
v_gene: TRBV27
j_gene: TRBJ2-7
CDR3nt: TGTGCCAGCAGTTTACAGGAGGGAACTTTCTACGAGCAGTACTTC
CDR3aa: CASSLQEGTFYEQYF

d_gene: TRBD2
abundance: .
v_gene: TRBV18
j_gene: TRBJ2-3
CDR3nt: TGTGCCAGCTCCCACGGGACTAGTTGGGATACGCAGTATTTT
CDR3aa: CASSHGTSWDTQYF

d_gene: .
abundance: .
v_gene: TRBV5-1
j_gene: TRBJ2-7
CDR3nt: TGCGCCAGCAGCTATCGGGAGTCCTACGAGCAGTACTTC
CDR3aa: CASSYRESYEQYF

d_gene: TRBD1
abundance: .
v_gene: TRBV7-2
j_gene: TRBJ1-4
CDR3nt: TGTGTCAGCAGCGCCTTCTACGACAGGGGCGAAAAACTGTTTTTT
CDR3aa: CVSSAFYDRGEKLFF

d_gene: .
abundance: .
v_gene: TRBV5-6
j_gene: TRBJ2-7
CDR3nt: TGTGCCAGCAGCTTGCAGGGGACCTACGAGCAGTACTTC
CDR3aa: CASSLQGTYEQYF

d_gene: TRBD2
abundance: once
v_gene: TRBV5-4
j_gene: TRBJ2-6
CDR3nt: TGTGCCAGCAGTTCCGAGGTCCTAGCGGGTAACTCTGGGGCCAACGTCCTGACTTTC
CDR3aa: CASSSEVLAGNSGANVLTF

d_gene: TRBD1
abundance: .
v_gene: TRBV28
j_gene: TRBJ2-7
CDR3nt: TGTGCCAGCAGTCCTTACAGGGGTTCCTACGAGCAGTACTTC
CDR3aa: CASSPYRGSYEQYF

d_gene: TRBD2
abundance: few
v_gene: TRBV2
j_gene: TRBJ2-5
CDR3nt: TGTGCCAGCAGGAGAGTAGCGGGGGGTACGGAGACCCAGTACTTC
CDR3aa: CASRRVAGGTETQYF

d_gene: TRBD1
abundance: .
v_gene: TRBV5-1
j_gene: TRBJ2-1
CDR3nt: TGCGCCAGCAGCTTCAGGACAGGGGGGGGACAGGAGCAGTTCTTC
CDR3aa: CASSFRTGGGQEQFF

d_gene: .
abundance: .
v_gene: TRBV27
j_gene: TRBJ2-1
CDR3nt: TGTGCCAGCAGTAGGGGGGGGGAGCAGTTCTTC
CDR3aa: CASSRGGEQFF

d_gene: TRBD1
abundance: .
v_gene: TRBV29-1
j_gene: TRBJ2-7
CDR3nt: TGCAGCGTCGCGACAGGGAGTAGAGAGCAGTACTTC
CDR3aa: CSVATGSREQYF

d_gene: .
abundance: .
v_gene: TRBV7-9
j_gene: TRBJ2-7
CDR3nt: TGTGCCAGCAGCCGAGGCTCGACCTACGAGCAGTACTTC
CDR3aa: CASSRGSTYEQYF

d_gene: .
abundance: .
v_gene: TRBV29-1
j_gene: TRBJ1-4
CDR3nt: TGCAGCGTTTCGGGCGGGGTTAATGAAAAACTGTTTTTT
CDR3aa: CSVSGGVNEKLFF

d_gene: TRBD1
abundance: once
v_gene: TRBV5-1
j_gene: TRBJ1-4
CDR3nt: TGCGCCAGCAGCTTGGTCAGGGGGAGTGGTGAAAGACTGTTTTTT
CDR3aa: CASSLVRGSGERLFF

d_gene: .
abundance: .
v_gene: TRBV25-1
j_gene: TRBJ1-1
CDR3nt: TGTGCCAGCAGTGTAAGGGGCTGGGGAGGGACTGAAGCTTTCTTT
CDR3aa: CASSVRGWGGTEAFF

d_gene: TRBD1
abundance: .
v_gene: TRBV18
j_gene: TRBJ2-7
CDR3nt: TGTGCCAGCTCACCGCCGCCCCAGGGGGCCTACGAGCAGTACTTC
CDR3aa: CASSPPPQGAYEQYF

d_gene: .
abundance: .
v_gene: TRBV9
j_gene: TRBJ1-1
CDR3nt: TGTGCCAGCAGCGCTCGGTCAGGGGTCACTGAAGCTTTCTTT
CDR3aa: CASSARSGVTEAFF